This TCR beta chain was profiled in a study of low-dose radiotherapy and immunotherapy resistance in tumors (dated by TCRdb to the early 2020s). Regarding the complete study: In Cohort 1, 0.5 Gy per fraction was delivered every 2 weeks, and a total PTV dose of 6.5 Gy was prescribed. For Cohort 2, the dose was 1 Gy per fraction given every two weeks, adding up to 13 Gy in total across 26 weeks. Patients were given nivolumab as a 240 mg flat dose every two weeks and ipilimumab at 1 mg/kg every six weeks, with both drugs delivered intravenously. Cyclophosphamide 200 mg/m2 was administered intravenously every two weeks, one day before each radiation and immunotherapy administration. Patients took aspirin 300 mg orally once daily for four cycles, starting on cycle 1 day 1. No randomization into treatment groups was done for the people taking part in the trial. The translational analysis covered eight patients: three from the first dose cohort and the first five from the second dose cohort.

Superscript III and a set of TRAV- and TRBV-specific primers were used to synthesize first-strand cDNA, so that both TCRalpha and TCRbeta chains were covered. TCRs were amplified with Phusion for about 21 PCR cycles, with a constant-region primer paired with the adapter attached to the V primers. Amplification of the isolated mRNA was done with the MessageAmp II aRNA Amplification Kit, which involved a 16-hour in vitro transcription at 37 degrees C. The Dynabeads mRNA DIRECT Purification Kit was used to isolate mRNA for TCR sequencing. Indexed Illumina adapters were added in a second Phusion PCR of 25 to 30 cycles, and the PCR products were purified with AMPure XP beads. Deep sequencing of TCRalpha and TCRbeta libraries was performed on an Illumina MiniSeq instrument. The original methods were these. Using custom Perl scripts, TCR sequences encoding the same protein were pooled, out-of-frame sequences were removed, and the abundance of each clonotype was computed. The analysis excluded TCR sequences that were supported by just one read. Shannon entropy, Gini index, clonality, richness, and the frequency of TCRs shared between repertoires were included as repertoire metrics. The public sequencing data were trimmed at Q25 with fastp and processed into clonotypes with MiXCR by TCRdb, which kept only in-frame beta chains. Every CDR3 protein is listed once, alongside the most common genes and DNA of its rows. The V and J calls here are based on TCRdb, not the publication. This sample is represented by about 39,000 distinct CDR3 sequences; less than 25% of them were singletons. The ten largest account for about a tenth of the sample.

The CDR3 numbers 15 residues from cysteine through phenylalanine. The sequence is cut down to CDR3 DNA, 45 bases in frame from base 1. V loses 1 base, J loses 0 bases, and the germline ends lie 6 bases apart. CDR1 LGHDT and CDR2 YNNKEL were looked up in the germline V gene (reference sequence). The time point label on this specimen signifies: after trial treatment. Read against the paper, the sample's treatment or condition label means: LDRT plus nivolumab, ipilimumab, low-dose cyclophosphamide and aspirin (RACIN trial). The donors took part in RACIN, a single-arm, phase I, dose-escalation trial that combined nivolumab, ipilimumab, aspirin, low-dose cyclophosphamide and low-dose radiotherapy. Patients with advanced, TIL-negative solid tumors were considered eligible. This clonotype was observed at least ten times. Its antigen remains unidentified. No base qualities exist here, and no much larger clone lies one base off it.

The V and J genes are TRBV3-1 and TRBJ1-4; the D gene is perhaps TRBD1, on 6 matching bases. The sequence derives from a female donor with ovarian cancer. Material: PBMCs, obtained after low-dose radiotherapy plus immunotherapy. The CDR3: CASSQGTATNEKLFF. The DNA is as follows: TGTGCCAGCAGCCAAGGGACAGCAACTAATGAAAAACTGTTTTTT.